The 11 T cell receptor beta chains below all came from one sample that was sequenced in a study of post-analysis software for immune sequencing data. Study findings and constraints: Patients had higher frequencies than controls of about five TRBV segments, including TRBV5-6, TRBV5-1 and TRBV20-1.

No antigens are known for them. TCR beta cDNA libraries had unique molecular identifiers. TCRdb redid the calling of the PCR reads with MiXCR, one entry per CDR3 protein. The data hold around 260,000 distinct CDR3 sequences, with 35% to 45% observed a single time. The sequencing sample was made of blood. The receptors come from a girl aged 5 to 17 with multiple sclerosis.

With respect to this clonotype: A much more abundant neighbour one base away suggests this may be a read error. The gene calls are TRBV20-1 and TRBJ2-3, with 7 positions matching TRBD2. The CDR3 spans 16 residues. J lost 2 bases, V lost 0 bases, and 8 bases had no gene match. Germline CDR1 is DFQATT and CDR2 is SNEGSKA (reference sequence). The CDR3 region has the DNA TGCAGTGCTAGAGATTACTCAAGCGGGGACACAGATACGCAGTATTTT. Translated: CSARDYSSGDTDTQYF.

This sequence joins TRBV5-6 and TRBJ2-4; TRBD2 aligns across 14 bases. The DNA end is more similar to TRBJ2-7, so the J call may be wrong. This CDR3 region has 18 residues. In germline, CDR1 is SGHDT, CDR2 YYEEEE. DNA for the CDR3: TGTGCCAGCAGCTCGACTAGCGGGAGGGCCACGAGTACCTACGAGCAGTACTTC. Translation: CASSSTSGRATSTYEQYF.

In this sample, this clonotype turned up a few times. The chain carries TRBV18 and TRBJ2-4; D may match TRBD1 or TRBD2 (5 bases each). Matching the DNA end better, TRBJ2-7 makes the J call doubtful. CDR1 is KGHSH and CDR2 is LQKENI in the germline V gene. This CDR3 spans 13 amino acids. The CDR3: CASSPPGEREQYF. The DNA for the CDR3 is TGTGCCAGCTCACCACCGGGGGAGCGCGAGCAGTACTTC.

This clonotype was recorded a few times. The rearrangement joins TRBV7-3 to TRBJ2-7, with 11 positions matching TRBD2. V shed 5 bases and J 7 bases; nucleotides not matched to a gene: 13. The CDR3 loop spans 16 amino acids. Germline V gives CDR1 SGHTA, CDR2 FQGTGA. The CDR3 is CASSNAGTSGYNEQYF. CDR3 nucleotides: TGTGCCAGCAGCAATGCCGGGACTAGCGGTTACAATGAGCAGTACTTC.

This clonotype occurred many times. The rearrangement uses TRBV20-1 and TRBJ2-3, with TRBD2 identical over 8 bases. The V and J ends lost 5 bases and 6 bases, in that order; junction bases with no gene match: 7. The CDR3 extends over 13 amino acids. The germline V gene has CDR1 DFQATT and CDR2 SNEGSKA (reference sequence). The CDR3 loop is CSAWGSGMDTQYF. The CDR3 nucleotides read TGCAGTGCTTGGGGTAGCGGGATGGATACGCAGTATTTT.

This clonotype was counted many times. The CDR3 coding sequence is TGTGCCAGCAGCTGGGGGGACAGGTACAATGAGCAGTTCTTC. Its protein product is CASSWGDRYNEQFF. The chain is built from TRBV7-9 and TRBJ2-1; 8 bases match TRBD1. This CDR3 has 14 amino acids. The junction had 3 bases not matched to a gene; V was cut back by 4 bases and J by 4 bases. CDR1 SEHNR and CDR2 FQNEAQ come from the germline V gene (reference sequence).

CDR3 in amino acids: CASQTGTSGSDTQYF. In nucleotides, the CDR3 is TGCGCCTCACAAACCGGGACTAGCGGGTCCGATACGCAGTATTTT. The chain joins TRBV5-1 to TRBJ2-3, with 12 bases aligning to TRBD2. The CDR3 contains 15 residues. The ends lost 10 bases at V and 6 bases at J; junction bases unmatched: 12. Germline assignment: CDR1 SGHRS and CDR2 YFSETQ.

This clonotype was detected ten times or more. The chain couples TRBV10-3 to TRBJ2-3; 10 bases fit TRBD2. Germline CDR1 and CDR2: ENHRY and SYGVKD. V dropped 0 bases and J dropped 6; count of bases not matched to a gene: 6. This CDR3 is built from 16 residues. CDR3 DNA sequence: TGTGCCATCAGTGAGTCCCCTAGCGGGAGTTCGGATACGCAGTATTTT. This sequence encodes CAISESPSGSSDTQYF.

This clonotype has ten or more counts. The V call is TRBV7-2, the J call TRBJ2-1, with 13 bases that match TRBD2. CDR3 length: 14 residues. Germline V lookup: CDR1 SGHTA, CDR2 FQGNSA. The DNA for the CDR3 is TGTGTCTCGGGACTAGCGGGGAGGATGAATGAGCAGTTCTTC. Translating gives CVSGLAGRMNEQFF.

This clonotype was counted only a few times. V is TRBV7-9 and J is TRBJ2-2; D gene ambiguous. Germline V lookup: CDR1 SEHNR, CDR2 FQNEAQ (reference sequence). Trimming took 5 bases from V and 5 from J, leaving 18 bases between them. The CDR3 has 16 residues. DNA of the CDR3: TGTGCCAGCAGCCCCCTGGGCGGAAGTTTGACCGGGGAGCTGTTTTTT. Translating gives CASSPLGGSLTGELFF. Full variable domain (outside the CDR3, taken from reference TRBV7-9 and TRBJ2-2): DTGVSQNPRHKITKRGQNVTFRCDPISEHNRLYWYRQTLGQGPEFLTYFQNEAQLEKSRLLSDRFSAERPKGSFSTLEIQRTEQGDSAMYLCASSPLGGSLTGELFFGEGSRLTVL.

V usage is TRBV28 and J usage is TRBJ2-7, with 8 nucleotides matching TRBD2. CDR1 and CDR2 from the germline V gene are MDHEN and SYDVKM. The V gene end was trimmed by 6 bases and the J gene end by 3 bases; junction bases not matched to a gene: 16. CDR3 length: 17 amino acids. CDR3 loop: CASSSDPVGTRRYEQYF. The CDR3 DNA is TGTGCCAGCAGCTCCGACCCAGTGGGGACTAGGCGCTACGAGCAGTACTTC.